Below are 18 T cell receptor beta chains sequenced from a single sample in a study of T cells in tuberculosis. Using immunoSEQ multiplex PCR, the repertoire was profiled, and TCRdb retains in-frame clones only, with some absent. This table holds about 88,000 clones, roughly 90% found once. After thawing and overnight rest, PBMC were stained with GMM-loaded CD1B tetramer, viability dye and anti-CD3 for sorting. CD1B tetramers were loaded with Rhodococcus equi-derived C32 glucose monomycolate. The sample comprised CD1b-GMM tetramer-negative cells sorted from PBMCs. The receptors originated from an adult woman with latent tuberculosis.

The chain links TRBV6-6 to TRBJ2-2; D might be TRBD2 (5 bases). The CDR3 runs 15 residues. V gave up 4 bases and J gave up 3 bases, with 12 bases separating them. CDR1 is MNHNY and CDR2 is SVGAGI in the germline V gene (reference sequence). Here the CDR3 DNA reads TGTGCCAGCAGTTTACGGGGAGAGGACACCGGGGAGCTGTTTTTT. Its protein product is CASSLRGEDTGELFF.

This chain joins TRBV27 and TRBJ2-7; a weak D match, TRBD2 (6 bases). The CDR3 runs to 14 residues. V was trimmed by 6 bases and J by 3 bases, leaving 15 bases between them. Germline CDR1 MNHEY, CDR2 SMNVEV (reference sequence). The CDR3 DNA reads as TGTGCCAGCAGACGCACGGGAGCGCTCTACGAGCAGTACTTC. Translated, it gives CASRRTGALYEQYF.

CDR3 DNA sequence: TGCGCCAGCAGCTTGGGCAGGTCTGGGGCCAACGTCCTGACTTTC. Amino acid sequence: CASSLGRSGANVLTF. This rearrangement joins TRBV5-1 to TRBJ2-6; D is undetermined. Germline CDR1 reads SGHRS; CDR2 reads YFSETQ. Trimming removed 0 bases at V and 1 base at J, with 5 bases between. The CDR3 length is 15 residues.

This chain links TRBV18 with TRBJ2-1; TRBD1 matches 8 bases. The CDR3 runs 16 residues. V dropped 2 bases and J dropped 3; count of bases not matched to a gene: 6. CDR1 is KGHSH, CDR2 LQKENI, per germline. The CDR3 sequence: CASSPRTGKGYNEQFF. The CDR3 nucleotides are TGTGCCAGCTCACCAAGGACAGGGAAGGGCTACAATGAGCAGTTCTTC.

A single count supports this clone. This chain links TRBV6-4 with TRBJ2-3; 10 bases match TRBD2. Germline loops: CDR1 MRHNA, CDR2 SNTAGT. This CDR3 spans 18 amino acids. Trimming removed 0 bases from V and 0 bases from J; junction bases left unmatched: 6. The CDR3 sequence is CASSDSIAGGSSTDTQYF. As DNA, the CDR3 is TGTGCCAGCAGTGACTCGATAGCGGGGGGATCTAGCACAGATACGCAGTATTTT.

The rearrangement joins TRBV6-5 to TRBJ2-7, with D maybe TRBD2 (5 bases). Germline V CDR1 and CDR2: MNHEY, SVGAGI. CDR3 size: 13 residues. V lost 7 bases to trimming and J lost 3 bases, with 13 bases between them. CDR3 amino acids: CASTVGELYEQYV. DNA for the CDR3: TGTGCCAGCACGGTCGGGGAACTCTACGAGCAGTACGTC.

V is TRBV19 and J is TRBJ2-2, with 10 bases lining up with TRBD2. CDR1 is LNHDA, CDR2 SQIVND, per germline (reference sequence). The CDR3 has 17 amino acids. The trim removed 3 bases at V and 3 bases at J, leaving 7 bases unmatched. The CDR3 nucleotides read TGTGCCAGTAGTATGGCGGGACTAGCGTCTTACACCGGGGAGCTGTTTTTT. Protein product: CASSMAGLASYTGELFF.

The genes are TRBV18 and TRBJ2-7, with 8 bases lining up with TRBD1. CDR3 length: 13 residues. Per the germline V gene, CDR1 is KGHSH and CDR2 is LQKENI. V dropped 3 bases and J dropped 3; count of bases not matched to a gene: 1. The CDR3 here is CASSPGQVYEQYV. In nucleotides, the CDR3 is TGTGCCAGCTCACCGGGACAGGTCTACGAGCAGTACGTC.

The chain combines TRBV7-9 with TRBJ1-1; maybe TRBD1 (6 bases). The CDR3 runs 13 residues. Germline V gene lookup returns CDR1 SEHNR and CDR2 FQNEAQ (reference sequence). V was cut by 6 bases and J by 5 bases, with 13 bases left in between. In nucleotides, the CDR3 is TGTGCCAGCAGGGTGGGGGGGCGGACTGAAGCTTTCTTT. It specifies CASRVGGRTEAFF. Filled out from reference TRBV7-9 and TRBJ1-1, the complete variable domain reads DTGVSQNPRHKITKRGQNVTFRCDPISEHNRLYWYRQTLGQGPEFLTYFQNEAQLEKSRLLSDRFSAERPKGSFSTLEIQRTEQGDSAMYLCASRVGGRTEAFFGQGTRLTVV.

CDR3 nucleotide sequence: TGTGCCATCAGAGAAAGCATACAGGGCTCTGGGGCCAACGTCCTGACTTTC. Translated: CAIRESIQGSGANVLTF. The rearrangement joins TRBV10-3 to TRBJ2-6; D might be TRBD1 (6 bases). V was pared by 6 bases and J by 0 bases, with 15 bases between. The CDR3 consists of 17 residues. The germline V gene encodes CDR1 ENHRY and CDR2 SYGVKD.

The V call is TRBV5-4, the J call TRBJ2-7; no clear D. This CDR3 is built from 14 residues. With 2 bases removed from V and 2 bases from J, the gap between germline ends came to 11 bases. Germline V gene data show CDR1 as SGHNT and CDR2 as YYREEE (reference sequence). The CDR3 is CASSLGLVAYEQYF. The CDR3 nucleotides read TGTGCCAGCAGCTTAGGCCTAGTGGCCTACGAGCAGTACTTC.

The genes are TRBV15 and TRBJ2-3; 8 bases fit TRBD2. The junction had 7 bases not matched to a gene; V was cut back by 5 bases and J by 0 bases. Germline lookup yields CDR1 LNHNV and CDR2 YYDKDF (reference sequence). The CDR3 is 16 amino acids. The CDR3: CATSFGGASSTDTQYF. CDR3 DNA: TGTGCCACCAGCTTCGGGGGGGCATCTAGCACAGATACGCAGTATTTT.

The chain has TRBV9 and TRBJ1-4; D not resolved. Germline V lookup: CDR1 SGDLS, CDR2 YYNGEE. V lost 6 bases and J lost 0, with 12 bases in between. The CDR3 extends over 15 amino acids. Written as DNA, the CDR3 is TGTGCCAGCACCCTAGGGAGTGCAACTAATGAAAAACTGTTTTTT. Translating gives CASTLGSATNEKLFF.

V usage is TRBV7-8 and J usage is TRBJ2-1, with D unresolved. This CDR3 has 12 residues. Trimming took 7 bases from V and 8 from J, leaving 12 bases between them. From germline, CDR1 is SGHVS and CDR2 FQNEAQ. CDR3 DNA sequence: TGTGCCAGCACATTTCTCCGGGATGAGCAGTTCTTC. Translating gives CASTFLRDEQFF.

The genes are TRBV5-5 and TRBJ2-2, with no clear D. The CDR3 has 12 amino acids. Deletions cut 4 bases from V and 5 bases from J, with 6 bases between. Looked up from germline, CDR1 is SGHKS and CDR2 is YYEKEE (reference sequence). The CDR3 nucleotides read TGTGCCAGCAGCCCGGTTACCGGGGAGCTGTTTTTT. Translating it yields CASSPVTGELFF.

The chain recombines TRBV5-1 with TRBJ1-6; a weak D match, TRBD1 (6 bases). The V gene lost 2 bases and the J gene lost 7 bases, with 10 bases spanning the gap. This CDR3 spans 14 amino acids. The germline V gene encodes CDR1 SGHRS and CDR2 YFSETQ. The CDR3 reads CASSLNRENSPLHF. The CDR3 DNA reads as TGCGCCAGCAGCTTAAACAGGGAAAATTCACCCCTCCACTTT.

The J gene is TRBJ2-7, the V gene TRBV30; 9 bases are shared with TRBD1. With V trimmed by 3 bases and J by 5 bases, 5 bases remained unmatched. Germline-derived CDR1 and CDR2 are GTSNPN and SVGIG (reference sequence). The CDR3 spans 13 residues. The CDR3 sequence: CAWRRDRVHEQYF. The CDR3 bases are TGTGCCTGGAGGAGGGACAGGGTCCACGAGCAGTACTTC.

V gene TRBV4-2 combines with J gene TRBJ1-2, with 7 bases that match TRBD1. J gave up 3 bases and V 3 bases, and 4 bases lay outside the gene matches. The V gene's germline CDR1 is LGHNA and CDR2 YNFKEQ. This CDR3 comprises 14 residues. CDR3 region: CASSQGTGDYGYTF. The CDR3 coding sequence is TGTGCCAGCAGCCAGGGCACAGGGGACTATGGCTACACCTTC.